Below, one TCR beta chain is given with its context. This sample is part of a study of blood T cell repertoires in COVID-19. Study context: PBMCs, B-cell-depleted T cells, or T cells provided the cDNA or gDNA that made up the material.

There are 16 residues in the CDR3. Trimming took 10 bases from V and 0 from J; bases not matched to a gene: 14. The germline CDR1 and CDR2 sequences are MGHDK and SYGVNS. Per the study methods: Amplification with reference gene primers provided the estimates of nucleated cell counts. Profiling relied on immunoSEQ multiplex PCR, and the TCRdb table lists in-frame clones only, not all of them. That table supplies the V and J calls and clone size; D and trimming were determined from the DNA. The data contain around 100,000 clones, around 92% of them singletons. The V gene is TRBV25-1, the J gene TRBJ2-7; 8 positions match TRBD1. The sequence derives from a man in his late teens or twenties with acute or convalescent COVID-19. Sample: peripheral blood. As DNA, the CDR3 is TGTGCCACTACGACAGGGGCGGGCGGGACCTCCTACGAGCAGTACTTC. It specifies CATTTGAGGTSYEQYF.